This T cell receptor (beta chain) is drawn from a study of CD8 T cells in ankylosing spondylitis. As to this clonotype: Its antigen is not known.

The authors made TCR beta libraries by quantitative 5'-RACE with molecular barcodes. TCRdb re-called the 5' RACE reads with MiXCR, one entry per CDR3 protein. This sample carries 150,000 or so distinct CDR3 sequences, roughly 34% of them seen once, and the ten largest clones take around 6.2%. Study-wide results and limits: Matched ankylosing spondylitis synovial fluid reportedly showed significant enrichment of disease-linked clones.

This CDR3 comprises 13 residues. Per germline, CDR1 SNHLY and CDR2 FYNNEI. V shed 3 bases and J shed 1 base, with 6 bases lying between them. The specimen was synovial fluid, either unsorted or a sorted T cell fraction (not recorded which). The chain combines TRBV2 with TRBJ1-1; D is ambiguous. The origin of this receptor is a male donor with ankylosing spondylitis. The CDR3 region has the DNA TGTGCCAGCAGTGATCATGGGAACACTGAAGCTTTCTTT. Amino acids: CASSDHGNTEAFF.